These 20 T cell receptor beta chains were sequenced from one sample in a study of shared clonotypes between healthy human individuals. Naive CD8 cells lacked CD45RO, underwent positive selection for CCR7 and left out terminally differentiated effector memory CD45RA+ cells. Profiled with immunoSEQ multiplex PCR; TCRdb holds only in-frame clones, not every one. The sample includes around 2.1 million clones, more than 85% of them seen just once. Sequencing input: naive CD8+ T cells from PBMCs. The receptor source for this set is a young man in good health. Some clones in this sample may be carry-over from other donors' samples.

CDR3 amino acids: CASRDRANYGYTF. CDR3 bases: TGTGCCAGCAGAGACAGGGCTAACTATGGCTACACCTTC. V and J are TRBV27 and TRBJ1-2; TRBD1 matches at 7 bases. The J segment lost 0 bases and the V segment lost 6 bases, leaving 1 base of the junction unmatched. The CDR3 length is 13 residues. The germline V gene encodes CDR1 MNHEY and CDR2 SMNVEV (reference sequence).

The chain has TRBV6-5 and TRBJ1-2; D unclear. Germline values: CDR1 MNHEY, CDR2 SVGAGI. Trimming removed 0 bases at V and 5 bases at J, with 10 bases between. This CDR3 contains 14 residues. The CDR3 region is CASSYSTALYGYTF. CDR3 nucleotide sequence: TGTGCCAGCAGTTACTCGACCGCTCTGTATGGCTACACCTTC.

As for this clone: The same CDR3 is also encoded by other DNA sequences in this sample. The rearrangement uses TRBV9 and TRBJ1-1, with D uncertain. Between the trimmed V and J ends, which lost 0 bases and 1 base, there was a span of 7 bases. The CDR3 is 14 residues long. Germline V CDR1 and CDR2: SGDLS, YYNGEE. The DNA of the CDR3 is TGTGCCAGCAGCGTAGGAACGGGGAACACTGAAGCTTTCTTT. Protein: CASSVGTGNTEAFF.

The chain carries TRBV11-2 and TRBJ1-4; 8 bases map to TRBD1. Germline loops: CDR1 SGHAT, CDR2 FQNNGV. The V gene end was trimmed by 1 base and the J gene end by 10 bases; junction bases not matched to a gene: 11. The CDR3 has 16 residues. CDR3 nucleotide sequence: TGTGCCAGCAGCTTAGCCCTCGGGACAGGAGATCTAAAACTGTTTTTT. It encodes CASSLALGTGDLKLFF.

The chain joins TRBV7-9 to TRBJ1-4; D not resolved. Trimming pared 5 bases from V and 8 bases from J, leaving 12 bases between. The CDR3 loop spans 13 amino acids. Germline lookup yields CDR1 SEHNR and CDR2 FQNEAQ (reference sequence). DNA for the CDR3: TGTGCCAGCAGCCAGGCCCCAAGGGAAAAACTGTTTTTT. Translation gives CASSQAPREKLFF.

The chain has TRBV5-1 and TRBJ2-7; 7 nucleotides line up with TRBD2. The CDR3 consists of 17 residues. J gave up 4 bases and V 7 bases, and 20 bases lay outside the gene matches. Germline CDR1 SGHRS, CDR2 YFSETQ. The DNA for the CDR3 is TGCGCCAGCCAAGCTTTGGGGGAGGGCAGGGACCCGTACGAGCAGTACTTC. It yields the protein CASQALGEGRDPYEQYF.

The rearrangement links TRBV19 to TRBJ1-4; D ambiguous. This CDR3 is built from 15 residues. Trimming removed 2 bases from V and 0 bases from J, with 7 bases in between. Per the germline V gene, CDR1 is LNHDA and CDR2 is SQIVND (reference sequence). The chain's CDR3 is CASSIRVSTNEKLFF. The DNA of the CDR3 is TGTGCCAGTAGTATAAGGGTATCAACTAATGAAAAACTGTTTTTT.

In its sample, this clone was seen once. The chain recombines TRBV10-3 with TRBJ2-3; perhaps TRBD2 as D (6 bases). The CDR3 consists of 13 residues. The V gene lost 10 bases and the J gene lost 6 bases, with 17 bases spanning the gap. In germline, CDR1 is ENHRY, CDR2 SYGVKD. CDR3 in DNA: TGTGCCAGCGCCGGGAGTCTAGGGGATACGCAGTATTTT. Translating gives CASAGSLGDTQYF.

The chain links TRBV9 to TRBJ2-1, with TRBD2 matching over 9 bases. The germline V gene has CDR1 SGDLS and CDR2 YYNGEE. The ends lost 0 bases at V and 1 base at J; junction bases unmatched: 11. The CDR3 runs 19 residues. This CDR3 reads CASSVGGGRAWGSYNEQFF. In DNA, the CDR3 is TGTGCCAGCAGCGTAGGAGGCGGGAGGGCCTGGGGGTCCTACAATGAGCAGTTCTTC.

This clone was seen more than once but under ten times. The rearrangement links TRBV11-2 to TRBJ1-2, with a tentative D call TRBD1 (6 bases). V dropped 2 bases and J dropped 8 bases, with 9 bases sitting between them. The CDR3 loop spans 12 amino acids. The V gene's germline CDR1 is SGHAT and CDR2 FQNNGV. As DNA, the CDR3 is TGTGCCAGCAGCTTATACGGGGGCGGCTACACCTTC. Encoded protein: CASSLYGGGYTF.

This CDR3 reads CASSVGPQRAGGSSYEQYF. CDR3 DNA: TGTGCCAGCAGCGTAGGCCCTCAGAGAGCGGGAGGATCCTCCTACGAGCAGTACTTC. The chain joins TRBV9 to TRBJ2-7; 9 positions match TRBD2. After removal of 0 bases from V and 0 bases from J, the junction contained 13 bases not matched to a gene. The CDR3 totals 19 residues. Germline V gives CDR1 SGDLS, CDR2 YYNGEE.

CDR3 loop: CASSPGGTYGYTF. The CDR3 nucleotides are TGTGCCAGCAGTCCGGGGGGGACCTATGGCTACACCTTC. V is TRBV28 and J is TRBJ1-2, with a weak D call TRBD1 (5 bases). CDR3 length: 13 amino acids. From germline, CDR1 is MDHEN and CDR2 SYDVKM. Trimming took 5 bases from V and 4 from J, leaving 11 bases between them.

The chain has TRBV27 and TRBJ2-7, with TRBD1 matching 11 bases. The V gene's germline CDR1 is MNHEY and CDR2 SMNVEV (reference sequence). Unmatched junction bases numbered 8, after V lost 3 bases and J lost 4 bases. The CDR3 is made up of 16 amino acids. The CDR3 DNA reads TGTGCCAGCAGTTTTAATGGCGGACAGGGGGCTTACGAGCAGTACTTC. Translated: CASSFNGGQGAYEQYF.

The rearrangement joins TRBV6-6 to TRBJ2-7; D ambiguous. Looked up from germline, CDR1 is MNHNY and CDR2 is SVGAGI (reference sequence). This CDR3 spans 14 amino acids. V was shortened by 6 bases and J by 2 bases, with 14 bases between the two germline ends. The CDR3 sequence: CASSPRTVPYEQYF. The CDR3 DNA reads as TGTGCCAGCAGCCCCCGCACCGTCCCCTACGAGCAGTACTTC.

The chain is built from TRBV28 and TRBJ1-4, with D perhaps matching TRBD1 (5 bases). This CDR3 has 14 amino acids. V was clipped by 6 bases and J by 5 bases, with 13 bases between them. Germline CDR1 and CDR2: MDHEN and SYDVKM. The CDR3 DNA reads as TGTGCCAGCAGCTCCCCAGGGTCCAATGAAAAACTGTTTTTT. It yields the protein CASSSPGSNEKLFF. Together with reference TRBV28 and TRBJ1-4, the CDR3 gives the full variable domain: DVKVTQSSRYLVKRTGEKVFLECVQDMDHENMFWYRQDPGLGLRLIYFSYDVKMKEKGDIPEGYSVSREKKERFSLILESASTNQTSMYLCASSSPGSNEKLFFGSGTQLSVL.

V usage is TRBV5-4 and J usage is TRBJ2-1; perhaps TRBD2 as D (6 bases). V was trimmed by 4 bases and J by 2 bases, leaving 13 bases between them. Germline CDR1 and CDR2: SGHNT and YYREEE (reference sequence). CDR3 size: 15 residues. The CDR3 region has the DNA TGTGCCAGCAGCCAGGGCGGAGGGGCCTACAATGAGCAGTTCTTC. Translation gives CASSQGGGAYNEQFF.

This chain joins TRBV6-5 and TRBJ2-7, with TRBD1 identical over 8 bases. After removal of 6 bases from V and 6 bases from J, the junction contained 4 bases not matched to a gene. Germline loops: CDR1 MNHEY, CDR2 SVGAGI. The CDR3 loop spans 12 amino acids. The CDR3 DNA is TGTGCCAGCAGCAATACAGGGGGCGAGCAGTACTTC. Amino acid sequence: CASSNTGGEQYF.

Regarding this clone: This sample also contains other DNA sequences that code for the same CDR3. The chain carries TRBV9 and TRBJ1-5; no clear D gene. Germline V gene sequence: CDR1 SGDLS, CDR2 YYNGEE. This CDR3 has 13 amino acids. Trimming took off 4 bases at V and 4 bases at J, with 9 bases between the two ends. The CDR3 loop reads CASSPDGNQPQHF. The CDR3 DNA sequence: TGTGCCAGCAGCCCAGACGGGAATCAGCCCCAGCATTTT.

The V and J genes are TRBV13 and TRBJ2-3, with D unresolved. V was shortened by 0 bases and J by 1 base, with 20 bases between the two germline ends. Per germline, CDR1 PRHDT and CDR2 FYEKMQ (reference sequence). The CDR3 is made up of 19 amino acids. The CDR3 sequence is CASSLGPSEQARRTDTQYF. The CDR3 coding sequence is TGTGCCAGCAGCTTAGGCCCTTCCGAGCAGGCAAGGCGCACAGATACGCAGTATTTT.

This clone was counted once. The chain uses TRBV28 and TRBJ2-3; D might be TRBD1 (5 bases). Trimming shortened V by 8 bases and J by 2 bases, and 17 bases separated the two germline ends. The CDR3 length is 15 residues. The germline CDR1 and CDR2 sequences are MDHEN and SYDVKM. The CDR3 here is CASLAQGSITDTQYF. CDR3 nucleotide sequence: TGTGCCAGCCTTGCGCAGGGTTCAATCACAGATACGCAGTATTTT.